The 30 T cell receptor beta chains listed next were all sequenced from one sample in a study of T cells in Graves' hyperthyroidism and ophthalmopathy. Template material for amplifying TCR beta CDR3 regions consisted of RNA transcripts. First-round RT-PCR of the TCR CDR3 relied on the HTBI primer set. A single record per CDR3 protein comes from TCRdb applying MiXCR to the multiplex PCR reads. Here the sample spans fewer than 550,000 distinct CDR3 sequences, 15% to 19% being singletons. Sample: blood. These receptors all stem from a woman between 18 and 30 years old with Graves' hyperthyroidism.

This clonotype was seen a few times. V usage is TRBV7-2 and J usage is TRBJ2-3; 13 bases map to TRBD2. Trimming removed 4 bases from V and 13 bases from J; junction bases left unmatched: 17. CDR3 length: 17 amino acids. Germline assignment: CDR1 SGHTA and CDR2 FQGNSA. Here the CDR3 DNA reads TGTGCCAGCAGCTCCAACCTCCCGGGACTAGCGGGATCTGGCGAGTATTTT. Residues: CASSSNLPGLAGSGEYF.

The table lists this clonotype with many counts. This chain connects TRBV20-1 to TRBJ2-1; no clear D gene. The germline CDR1 and CDR2 sequences are DFQATT and SNEGSKA (reference sequence). This CDR3 has 13 residues. V lost 4 bases and J 9 bases, leaving 16 bases between the germline ends. The CDR3 DNA reads TGCAGTGCTATCGCTACGTCTTACGGTGAGCAGTTCTTC. Translated: CSAIATSYGEQFF.

This clonotype was detected many times. The V call is TRBV5-1, the J call TRBJ1-1; tentatively, D is TRBD1 (5 bases). Germline CDR1 is SGHRS and CDR2 is YFSETQ. The CDR3 has 15 residues. Deletions cut 7 bases from V and 5 bases from J, with 21 bases between. The CDR3 DNA is TGCGCCAGCGGACCGGGGCAGGGTTTAGGAACTGAAGCTTTCTTT. Encoded protein: CASGPGQGLGTEAFF.

CDR3 DNA: TGCGCCAGCAGCTTGGTAATGGGCCAGGGTTCTGGAAACACCATATATTTT. It encodes CASSLVMGQGSGNTIYF. The chain couples TRBV5-1 to TRBJ1-3, with D perhaps matching TRBD1 (5 bases). Germline V gene sequence: CDR1 SGHRS, CDR2 YFSETQ. Trimming removed 0 bases from V and 1 base from J, with 14 bases in between. The CDR3 has 17 amino acids.

The table lists this clonotype with a few counts. CDR3: CASGRESHEQYF. For the CDR3, the DNA is TGTGCCAGCGGGCGGGAGAGCCACGAGCAGTACTTC. The chain links TRBV5-6 to TRBJ2-7, with TRBD2 identical over 7 bases. The CDR3 runs 12 residues. Germline assignment: CDR1 SGHDT and CDR2 YYEEEE. V shed 7 bases and J 5 bases; nucleotides not matched to a gene: 6. Together with reference TRBV5-6 and TRBJ2-7, the CDR3 gives the full variable domain: DAGVTQSPTHLIKTRGQQVTLRCSPKSGHDTVSWYQQALGQGPQFIFQYYEEEERQRGNFPDRFSGHQFPNYSSELNVNALLLGDSALYLCASGRESHEQYFGPGTRLTVT.

As to this clonotype: A read error is possible here, since a much larger clone lies one base away. This sequence joins TRBV2 and TRBJ2-3, with no clear D. CDR3 length: 14 amino acids. CDR1 is SNHLY and CDR2 is FYNNEI in the germline V gene. The CDR3 bases are TGTGCCAGCAGTGAAGGGCTAGTTACAGATACGCGGTATTTT. It encodes CASSEGLVTDTRYF.

In the case of this clonotype: A much bigger clone sits one base away, suggesting this may be a read error. The chain couples TRBV28 to TRBJ2-7, with a weak D call TRBD2 (6 bases). Germline V gene sequence: CDR1 MDHEN, CDR2 SYDVKM. CDR3 size: 14 residues. The CDR3 nucleotides read TGTGCCCGCAGCTCCGCCGGAGGGGCCTACGAGCAGTACTTC. Amino acid sequence: CARSSAGGAYEQYF.

This clonotype was detected many times. The gene calls are TRBV12-3 or TRBV12-4 and TRBJ2-7; D call uncertain. With 4 bases removed from V and 3 bases from J, the gap between germline ends came to 10 bases. The CDR3 covers 13 residues. The DNA for the CDR3 is TGTGCCAGCAGTTCGCCCCACAGCTACGAGCAGTACTTC. Translation gives CASSSPHSYEQYF.

This clonotype was seen more than once but under ten times. The chain couples TRBV5-1 to TRBJ2-7, with TRBD1 matching over 7 bases. The CDR3 sequence is 13 residues long. After removal of 7 bases from V and 3 bases from J, the junction contained 7 bases not matched to a gene. CDR1 is SGHRS, CDR2 YFSETQ, per germline. The DNA of the CDR3 is TGCGCCAGCGGGCAGGGGGAGCTCTACGAGCAGTACTTC. This sequence encodes CASGQGELYEQYF.

This clonotype came up a few times. The J gene is TRBJ2-2, the V gene TRBV11-2; a weak D match, TRBD1 (6 bases). The length of the CDR3 is 13 residues. Germline V gene sequence: CDR1 SGHAT, CDR2 FQNNGV. Trimming left V 3 bases short and J 7 bases short, with 9 bases between. The chain's CDR3 is CASSLGAVGELFF. The CDR3 region has the DNA TGTGCCAGCAGCTTGGGGGCCGTCGGGGAGCTGTTTTTT.

This clonotype occurred many times. V is TRBV29-1 and J is TRBJ1-1; perhaps TRBD1 as D (5 bases). V lost 7 bases and J lost 5, with 17 bases in between. Germline CDR1 reads SQVTM; CDR2 reads ANQGSEA. There are 13 residues in the CDR3. The CDR3 nucleotides read TGCAGCGGTAAACCAGGGAAGGGTACTGAAGCTTTCTTT. Translating it yields CSGKPGKGTEAFF.

The rearrangement uses TRBV20-1 and TRBJ1-3; D gene unclear. Germline assignment: CDR1 DFQATT and CDR2 SNEGSKA (reference sequence). The CDR3 has 12 amino acids. The V and J ends lost 5 bases and 0 bases respectively, with 5 bases between them. CDR3 protein: CSALNSGNTIYF. CDR3 bases: TGCAGTGCTTTAAACTCTGGAAACACCATATATTTT.

Ten or more counts support this clonotype. The chain has TRBV20-1 and TRBJ2-3; D is perhaps TRBD1 (8 bases). This CDR3 contains 15 residues. Trimming shortened V by 3 bases and J by 1 base, and 14 bases separated the two germline ends. Germline lookup yields CDR1 DFQATT and CDR2 SNEGSKA (reference sequence). The CDR3 region is CSASGTGLGTDTQYF. The CDR3 coding sequence is TGCAGTGCTAGTGGGACAGGACTAGGCACAGATACGCAGTATTTT.

The chain combines TRBV20-1 with TRBJ2-3; 13 nucleotides match TRBD2. The CDR3 is 15 residues long. Germline V gives CDR1 DFQATT, CDR2 SNEGSKA (reference sequence). Germline trimming cut 3 bases from V and 10 bases from J; bases unmatched to any gene: 10. The CDR3 DNA reads as TGCAGTGCTAGCTTCGGACTAGCGGGGGTGGGTGCGCAGTATTTT. Its protein product is CSASFGLAGVGAQYF.

This clonotype was counted many times. This chain connects TRBV12-3 or TRBV12-4 to TRBJ2-1; 9 nucleotides match TRBD2. J was trimmed by 0 bases and V by 4 bases; bases with no gene match: 7. The CDR3 spans 17 residues. DNA for the CDR3: TGTGCCAGCAGTTCGAAGACTAGCGGACTCTCCTACAATGAGCAGTTCTTC. Translated, it gives CASSSKTSGLSYNEQFF.

This clonotype showed up many times. This chain links TRBV7-9 with TRBJ2-5, with D perhaps matching TRBD1 (6 bases). The length of the CDR3 is 16 residues. Per germline, CDR1 SEHNR and CDR2 FQNEAQ (reference sequence). Trimming removed 1 base from V and 5 bases from J, with 17 bases in between. The CDR3 here is CASSLGELQGVETQYF. The CDR3 DNA sequence: TGTGCCAGCAGCTTAGGGGAGTTACAGGGAGTGGAGACCCAGTACTTC.

This clonotype has more than one count but fewer than ten. The V and J genes are TRBV19 and TRBJ2-1; no clear D. V lost 1 base to trimming and J lost 9 bases, with 7 bases between them. CDR1 is LNHDA, CDR2 SQIVND, per germline (reference sequence). The CDR3 sequence is 12 residues long. The CDR3 DNA reads as TGTGCCAGTAGTATAGGAGTAACTGAGCAGTTCTTC. This codes for CASSIGVTEQFF.

This clonotype has a count of ten or more. The chain recombines TRBV5-1 with TRBJ2-5; D possibly corresponds to TRBD1 (5 bases). The CDR3 consists of 15 residues. The V gene lost 1 base and the J gene lost 5 bases, with 15 bases spanning the gap. The germline V gene has CDR1 SGHRS and CDR2 YFSETQ. The CDR3 region is CASSLNTGALETQYF. CDR3 DNA sequence: TGCGCCAGCAGCTTGAACACAGGTGCATTGGAGACCCAGTACTTC.

The table lists this clonotype with many counts. The CDR3 nucleotides read TGTGCCAGCAGCTTCTCGGACAGGGCTGCGACTTTCTTT. It yields the protein CASSFSDRAATFF. This chain connects TRBV3-1 to TRBJ1-1, with TRBD1 matching over 8 bases. The CDR3 length is 13 residues. Germline-derived CDR1 and CDR2 are LGHDT and YNNKEL (reference sequence). V was clipped by 5 bases and J by 12 bases; unmatched bases: 11.

V gene TRBV28 combines with J gene TRBJ1-2; 10 bases map to TRBD1. The J segment lost 5 bases and the V segment lost 4 bases, leaving 7 bases of the junction unmatched. Germline CDR1 MDHEN, CDR2 SYDVKM. This CDR3 spans 15 amino acids. This CDR3 is CASSSGTGDSYGYTF. The CDR3 nucleotides read TGTGCCAGCAGTTCGGGGACAGGGGACTCGTATGGCTACACCTTC.

This clonotype was detected many times. J is TRBJ2-7 and V is TRBV20-1; the D is unclear. V lost 5 bases, J lost 4 bases, and 9 bases lay in between. Germline CDR1 reads DFQATT; CDR2 reads SNEGSKA (reference sequence). This CDR3 region has 11 residues. CDR3 in DNA: TGCAGTGCTGTTCTCACATACGAGCAGTACTTC. Translated: CSAVLTYEQYF.

This clonotype was observed many times. The chain couples TRBV12-3 or TRBV12-4 to TRBJ2-5; D may match TRBD1 or TRBD2 (6 bases each). The CDR3 has 12 residues. Trimming removed 7 bases at V and 5 bases at J, with 11 bases between. The CDR3 region is CASKEGGETQYF. In DNA, the CDR3 is TGTGCCAGCAAGGAGGGGGGCGAGACCCAGTACTTC.

This clonotype was detected many times. The genes are TRBV7-2 and TRBJ1-2; D not resolved. In germline, CDR1 is SGHTA, CDR2 FQGNSA. The ends were cut back, 5 bases at V and 4 bases at J, with 11 bases in the middle. The CDR3 consists of 13 residues. DNA for the CDR3: TGTGCCAGCAGCGAGCAGGTGACCTATGGCTACACCTTC. The encoded protein is CASSEQVTYGYTF.

This clonotype was found many times. The chain uses TRBV2 and TRBJ1-1; 9 bases agree with TRBD1. The germline V gene has CDR1 SNHLY and CDR2 FYNNEI. V gave up 6 bases and J gave up 4 bases; unmatched junction bases: 12. The CDR3 is 16 amino acids. Written as DNA, the CDR3 is TGTGCCAGCAGCTACCGAGCACAGGGGGCGGCCACTGAAGCTTTCTTT. Protein sequence: CASSYRAQGAATEAFF.

The rearrangement links TRBV28 to TRBJ2-2; D remains ambiguous. This CDR3 has 14 residues. Germline-derived CDR1 and CDR2 are MDHEN and SYDVKM. The V end lost 5 bases, the J end lost 5 bases, and 12 bases lay between the germline ends. CDR3 residues: CASSISALTGELFF. In DNA form, the CDR3 reads TGTGCCAGCAGTATCTCAGCTTTAACCGGGGAGCTGTTTTTT.

There are a few counts of this clonotype. V is TRBV13 and J is TRBJ1-5; 12 bases map to TRBD1. The CDR3 has 16 residues. J gave up 3 bases and V 5 bases, and 5 bases lay outside the gene matches. The germline CDR1 and CDR2 sequences are PRHDT and FYEKMQ (reference sequence). The DNA of the CDR3 is TGTGCCAGCAGCGCCGGGACAGGGGGCTTCAATCAGCCCCAGCATTTT. It codes for CASSAGTGGFNQPQHF.

This clonotype was detected a few times. The gene calls are TRBV24-1 and TRBJ2-1; D uncertain. CDR3 size: 13 residues. The germline V and J ends were trimmed by 3 bases and 6 bases, with 8 bases remaining between them. Germline CDR1 is KGHDR and CDR2 is SFDVKD. The CDR3 protein is CATSDPPFNEQFF. In DNA, the CDR3 is TGTGCCACCAGTGATCCTCCATTCAATGAGCAGTTCTTC.

At least ten counts were recorded for this clonotype. The chain has TRBV9 and TRBJ1-4; D is ambiguous. The V end lost 4 bases, the J end lost 3 bases, and 16 bases lay between the germline ends. The CDR3 covers 16 residues. Germline V lookup: CDR1 SGDLS, CDR2 YYNGEE. The CDR3 DNA sequence: TGTGCCAGCAGCTATGACGCGGGTAGCCCTAATGAAAAACTGTTTTTT. Translated: CASSYDAGSPNEKLFF. Combining the CDR3 with reference TRBV9 and TRBJ1-4 gives the whole variable domain DSGVTQTPKHLITATGQRVTLRCSPRSGDLSVYWYQQSLDQGLQFLIQYYNGEERAKGNILERFSAQQFPDLHSELNLSSLELGDSALYFCASSYDAGSPNEKLFFGSGTQLSVL.

The table lists this clonotype with a count of one. This sequence joins TRBV24-1 and TRBJ2-1; 14 bases are a match to TRBD2. There are 15 residues in the CDR3. In germline, CDR1 is KGHDR, CDR2 SFDVKD. J was trimmed by 7 bases and V by 7 bases; bases with no gene match: 5. In DNA, the CDR3 is TGTGCCACCAGCCCCGGGACTAGCGGGAGTAATGAGCAGTTCTTC. Translated, it gives CATSPGTSGSNEQFF.

This clonotype was seen ten or more times. This chain joins TRBV7-9 and TRBJ1-5; D possibly corresponds to TRBD1 (6 bases). Germline V gene data show CDR1 as SEHNR and CDR2 as FQNEAQ (reference sequence). Trimming took off 5 bases at V and 5 bases at J, with 19 bases between the two ends. This CDR3 spans 16 amino acids. CDR3 protein: CASSPGMTGLHQPQHF. CDR3 coding DNA: TGTGCCAGCAGCCCCGGGATGACAGGTCTGCATCAGCCCCAGCATTTT.